This TCR beta chain was recorded in a study of T cells in women clearing cervical HPV infection. Deletions cut 3 bases from V and 2 bases from J, with 8 bases between. Germline values: CDR1 SEHNR, CDR2 FQNEAQ (reference sequence). This CDR3 is 14 amino acids long. This table comes from immunoSEQ multiplex PCR, and its TCRdb copy is limited to in-frame clones, with some not included. This repertoire comprises about 15,000 clones; its ten largest clones make up around a tenth. On this clone: The read falls 3 residues short of the CDR3 end, and the missing part is taken from the germline J gene.

The J gene is TRBJ1-3, the V gene TRBV7-9; D is unresolved. The source material was blood buffy coat. The receptor was derived from a woman aged 18 to 69 with a cervical HPV16 infection that either progressed to CIN3+ or cleared (not recorded which). CDR3 DNA (partial): TGTGCCAGCAGCTTTGGAGGGCCTGGAAACACC. Translated, it gives CASSFGGPGNT. The complete CDR3 reads CASSFGGPGNTIYF.